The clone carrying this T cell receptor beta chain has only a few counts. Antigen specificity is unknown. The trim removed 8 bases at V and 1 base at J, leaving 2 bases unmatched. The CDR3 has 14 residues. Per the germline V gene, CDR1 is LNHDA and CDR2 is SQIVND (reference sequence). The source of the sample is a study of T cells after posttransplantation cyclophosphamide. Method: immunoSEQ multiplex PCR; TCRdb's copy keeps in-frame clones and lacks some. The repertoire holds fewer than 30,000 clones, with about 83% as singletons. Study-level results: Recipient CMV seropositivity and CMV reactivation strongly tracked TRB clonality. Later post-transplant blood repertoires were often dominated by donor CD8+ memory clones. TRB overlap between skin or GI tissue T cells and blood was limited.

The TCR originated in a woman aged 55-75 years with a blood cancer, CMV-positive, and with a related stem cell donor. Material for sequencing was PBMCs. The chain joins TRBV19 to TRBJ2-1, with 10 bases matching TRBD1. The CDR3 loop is CASGGQGSYNEQFF. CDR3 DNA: TGTGCCAGTGGGGGACAGGGGTCCTACAATGAGCAGTTCTTC.